This T cell receptor (delta chain) originates from a study of γδ T cells in repeated Plasmodium falciparum infection. This clone was detected a few times. A far larger clone is a single base away, which makes a read error likely. This sample also contains other DNA sequences that code for the same CDR3. This CDR3 region has 24 residues. Germline values: CDR1 TSWWSYY, CDR2 QGS. Gammadelta T cells were flow-sorted from PBMC into Vgamma9/Vdelta2+ and Vdelta2-negative populations for bulk analysis. TCRdb redid the clone calls on the multiplex PCR reads with CATT. This sample yields 85,000 to 95,000 delta-chain clones, of which roughly 1.4% are seen a single time; 7% to 9.5% belongs to the top ten.

Sample: gamma-delta T cells from blood. V is TRDV1 and J is TRDJ1; 7 bases line up with TRDD3. Germline matching of the DNA provided the J gene here, since TCRdb leaves it blank. This TCR was recovered from a pool of human donors (malaria-infected and uninfected, not separated). The CDR3 DNA reads as TGTGCTCTCGGGGTCCGTGGCCCCCCGGCCCTGAACTACTGGGGCCTTAAGGGGACCGATAAACTCATCTTT. Residues: CALGVRGPPALNYWGLKGTDKLIF.